These 20 T cell receptor beta chains were sequenced from one sample in a study of cytomegalovirus exposure and HLA in healthy donors. PCR employed 60 Vbeta and 13 Jbeta primers. Clones were read by immunoSEQ multiplex PCR, and TCRdb kept only the in-frame ones, dropping some. The sample lists approximately 110,000 clones, approximately 80% seen once, with roughly 0.9% in the top ten. The sequenced material came from PBMCs. The receptors were sampled from a young woman in good health and CMV-seronegative.

Written as DNA, the CDR3 is TGTGCCAGCAGCTTACGGCTCCAGGGGGGACTAGCGGGGACCGGGGAGCTGTTTTTT. Amino acid sequence: CASSLRLQGGLAGTGELFF. V usage is TRBV11-2 and J usage is TRBJ2-2, with TRBD2 identical over 13 bases. V dropped 2 bases and J dropped 5; count of bases not matched to a gene: 11. CDR3 size: 19 residues. CDR1 is SGHAT, CDR2 FQNNGV, per germline. Full variable domain (outside the CDR3, taken from reference TRBV11-2 and TRBJ2-2): EAGVAQSPRYKIIEKRQSVAFWCNPISGHATLYWYQQILGQGPKLLIQFQNNGVVDDSQLPKDRFSAERLKGVDSTLKIQPAKLEDSAVYLCASSLRLQGGLAGTGELFFGEGSRLTVL.

This chain connects TRBV2 to TRBJ1-1, with D maybe TRBD1 (5 bases). The CDR3 consists of 11 residues. The V and J ends lost 5 bases and 7 bases respectively, with 8 bases between them. Germline-derived CDR1 and CDR2 are SNHLY and FYNNEI. As DNA, the CDR3 is TGTGCCAGCAGTCAGGGCCGTGAAGCTTTCTTT. Protein sequence: CASSQGREAFF.

As for this clone: Its ends do not fully match the called genes, so a read error is possible. This CDR3 reads CVSSRRNTEAFF. The CDR3 coding sequence is TGTGTCAGCAGCCGGAGGAACACTGAAGCTTTCTTT. The V call is TRBV6-6, the J call TRBJ1-1; D is undetermined. The CDR3 totals 12 residues. Germline CDR1 and CDR2: MNHNY and SVGAGI (reference sequence).

The chain has TRBV5-1 and TRBJ2-3, with 11 nucleotides matching TRBD1. With V trimmed by 4 bases and J by 5 bases, 6 bases remained unmatched. Germline CDR1 and CDR2: SGHRS and YFSETQ. CDR3 length equals 15 residues. The CDR3 spells CASSRGTGGLDTQYF. The CDR3 DNA reads TGCGCCAGCAGCAGGGGGACAGGGGGTTTAGATACGCAGTATTTT.

This chain links TRBV12-5 with TRBJ2-1; D gene unclear. In germline, CDR1 is LGHNT, CDR2 FRNRAP. CDR3 length: 12 residues. The V end was cut by 2 bases, the J end by 4 bases, with 3 bases between. CDR3: CASGLPYNEQFF. CDR3 coding DNA: TGTGCTAGTGGTTTGCCATACAATGAGCAGTTCTTC. Full variable domain (remainder filled in from reference TRBV12-5 and TRBJ2-1): DARVTQTPRHKVTEMGQEVTMRCQPILGHNTVFWYRQTMMQGLELLAYFRNRAPLDDSGMPKDRFSAEMPDATLATLKIQPSEPRDSAVYFCASGLPYNEQFFGPGTRLTVL.

In its sample, this clone was seen a few times. The V call is TRBV6-6, the J call TRBJ1-6; possible D gene TRBD1, 5 bases. V lost 6 bases, J lost 14 bases, and 14 bases lay in between. Per the germline V gene, CDR1 is MNHNY and CDR2 is SVGAGI (reference sequence). CDR3 length: 12 residues. DNA for the CDR3: TGTGCCAGCAGATCCGGGACTCAAGCCCTCCACTTT. Protein product: CASRSGTQALHF.

As to this clone: At one end, the junction sequence differs from germline, possibly due to a read error. V and J are TRBV5-6 and TRBJ1-2; TRBD1 matches 8 bases. The CDR3 runs 13 residues. Germline V CDR1 and CDR2: SGHDT, YYEEEE. CDR3 DNA: TGTGCCAGCAGCTCCGCCGGGACAGGTCCCCGGGACTTC. Translation gives CASSSAGTGPRDF.

This clone appeared once. Other DNA sequences in this specimen translate into the identical CDR3. CDR3 in DNA: TGTGCCAGCAGTTATGGGCGCAACACTGAAGCTTTCTTT. This codes for CASSYGRNTEAFF. The V call is TRBV6-5, the J call TRBJ1-1; D gene ambiguous. The CDR3 is 13 amino acids. Trimming pared 3 bases from V and 2 bases from J, leaving 7 bases between. Germline V gene sequence: CDR1 MNHEY, CDR2 SVGAGI.

The rearrangement joins TRBV11-2 to TRBJ1-1; possibly TRBD1 for D (6 bases). The CDR3 covers 17 residues. V was clipped by 2 bases and J by 7 bases, with 23 bases between them. Germline lookup yields CDR1 SGHAT and CDR2 FQNNGV. Written as DNA, the CDR3 is TGTGCCAGCAGCTTAAGGAGCTTGCGGCAGGGGTTTGTTGAAGCTTTCTTT. Translating it yields CASSLRSLRQGFVEAFF. The entire variable domain, with the rest obtained from reference TRBV11-2 and TRBJ1-1, is as follows: EAGVAQSPRYKIIEKRQSVAFWCNPISGHATLYWYQQILGQGPKLLIQFQNNGVVDDSQLPKDRFSAERLKGVDSTLKIQPAKLEDSAVYLCASSLRSLRQGFVEAFFGQGTRLTVV.

V gene TRBV5-4 combines with J gene TRBJ2-3, with 7 bases matching TRBD2. CDR1 and CDR2 from the germline V gene are SGHNT and YYREEE (reference sequence). The CDR3 length is 16 residues. Losses at the gene ends were 3 bases for V and 0 bases for J; bases not matched to a gene: 7. DNA of the CDR3: TGTGCCAGCAGCTGGAGACTAGCAGATAGCACAGATACGCAGTATTTT. It specifies CASSWRLADSTDTQYF.

The V and J genes are TRBV9 and TRBJ1-1; no reliable D call. With 0 bases removed from V and 0 bases from J, the gap between germline ends came to 12 bases. This CDR3 contains 16 residues. Germline V CDR1 and CDR2: SGDLS, YYNGEE. This CDR3 is CASSVGAFGMNTEAFF. CDR3 sequence (DNA): TGTGCCAGCAGCGTAGGGGCCTTCGGGATGAACACTGAAGCTTTCTTT.

The V call is TRBV13, the J call TRBJ1-1, with 9 bases aligning to TRBD1. CDR1 and CDR2 from the germline V gene are PRHDT and FYEKMQ (reference sequence). There are 15 residues in the CDR3. V lost 4 bases to trimming and J lost 3 bases; unmatched junction nucleotides: 6. CDR3 sequence reads: CASSSGGTGYTEAFF. The CDR3, as DNA: TGTGCCAGCAGCTCGGGGGGGACAGGGTACACTGAAGCTTTCTTT. Using reference TRBV13 and TRBJ1-1 for the parts outside the CDR3, the full variable domain is AAGVIQSPRHLIKEKRETATLKCYPIPRHDTVYWYQQGPGQDPQFLISFYEKMQSDKGSIPDRFSAQQFSDYHSELNMSSLELGDSALYFCASSSGGTGYTEAFFGQGTRLTVV.

The chain is built from TRBV27 and TRBJ2-1, with TRBD2 identical over 13 bases. Trimming removed 3 bases from V and 4 bases from J; junction bases left unmatched: 3. CDR1 is MNHEY and CDR2 is SMNVEV in the germline V gene (reference sequence). This CDR3 has 16 residues. The CDR3 is CASSFSGLAGYNEQFF. The DNA for the CDR3 is TGTGCCAGCAGTTTTTCGGGACTAGCGGGGTACAATGAGCAGTTCTTC.

On this clone itself: The junction differs from germline at one of its ends, possibly a read error. The chain joins TRBV5-1 to TRBJ1-1; D is ambiguous. Looked up from germline, CDR1 is SGHRS and CDR2 is YFSETQ. The CDR3 contains 13 residues. The DNA of the CDR3 is TGCGCCAGCACCTTGGTAGAAACTGAAGAAGCTTTCTTT. This gives the protein CASTLVETEEAFF.

The V and J genes are TRBV5-1 and TRBJ2-5; TRBD2 aligns across 7 bases. In germline, CDR1 is SGHRS, CDR2 YFSETQ. The trim removed 1 base at V and 1 base at J, leaving 16 bases unmatched. The CDR3 length is 19 residues. The CDR3 coding sequence is TGCGCCAGCAGCTTGCGGGGGGTTGACAGCCGTCCCCTCCAAGAGACCCAGTACTTC. Translation gives CASSLRGVDSRPLQETQYF. The full variable domain, rest sourced from reference TRBV5-1 and TRBJ2-5, is KAGVTQTPRYLIKTRGQQVTLSCSPISGHRSVSWYQQTPGQGLQFLFEYFSETQRNKGNFPGRFSGRQFSNSRSEMNVSTLELGDSALYLCASSLRGVDSRPLQETQYFGPGTRLLVL.

This clone has only a few counts. The chain recombines TRBV6-5 with TRBJ1-1; D is ambiguous. The CDR3 consists of 14 residues. V was trimmed by 0 bases and J by 3 bases, leaving 8 bases between them. CDR1 is MNHEY and CDR2 is SVGAGI in the germline V gene. Here the CDR3 DNA reads TGTGCCAGCAGTTACTCGATCGGGTACACTGAAGCTTTCTTT. Amino acid sequence: CASSYSIGYTEAFF.

The chain joins TRBV5-1 to TRBJ1-2, with 7 positions matching TRBD1. V shed 2 bases and J 8 bases; nucleotides not matched to a gene: 3. The CDR3 is 12 residues long. Germline V gene data show CDR1 as SGHRS and CDR2 as YFSETQ. The CDR3 sequence is CASSLDRAGYTF. Written as DNA, the CDR3 is TGCGCCAGCAGCTTAGACAGGGCCGGCTACACCTTC.

The chain links TRBV7-3 to TRBJ2-1; 11 positions match TRBD2. V shed 5 bases and J 6 bases; nucleotides not matched to a gene: 3. The length of the CDR3 is 14 residues. The germline gives CDR1 SGHTA, CDR2 FQGTGA. DNA for the CDR3: TGTGCCAGCAGCCCTAGCGGGGGGTTCAATGAGCAGTTCTTC. This sequence encodes CASSPSGGFNEQFF.

The genes are TRBV7-9 and TRBJ1-3; no clear D. Between the trimmed V and J ends, which lost 3 bases and 0 bases, there was a span of 9 bases. CDR3 length: 15 residues. The germline CDR1 and CDR2 sequences are SEHNR and FQNEAQ (reference sequence). For the CDR3, the DNA is TGTGCCAGCAGCTTGTCCAGTCTCTCTGGAAACACCATATATTTT. Its protein product is CASSLSSLSGNTIYF.

This chain connects TRBV6-1 to TRBJ1-2, with 7 bases matching TRBD1. Germline V gene lookup returns CDR1 MNHNS and CDR2 SASEGT. CDR3 length: 13 residues. V lost 8 bases to trimming and J lost 4 bases; unmatched junction nucleotides: 7. CDR3 in DNA: TGTGCCAGCGTGGTGGGACAGATCTATGGCTACACCTTC. The encoded protein is CASVVGQIYGYTF.